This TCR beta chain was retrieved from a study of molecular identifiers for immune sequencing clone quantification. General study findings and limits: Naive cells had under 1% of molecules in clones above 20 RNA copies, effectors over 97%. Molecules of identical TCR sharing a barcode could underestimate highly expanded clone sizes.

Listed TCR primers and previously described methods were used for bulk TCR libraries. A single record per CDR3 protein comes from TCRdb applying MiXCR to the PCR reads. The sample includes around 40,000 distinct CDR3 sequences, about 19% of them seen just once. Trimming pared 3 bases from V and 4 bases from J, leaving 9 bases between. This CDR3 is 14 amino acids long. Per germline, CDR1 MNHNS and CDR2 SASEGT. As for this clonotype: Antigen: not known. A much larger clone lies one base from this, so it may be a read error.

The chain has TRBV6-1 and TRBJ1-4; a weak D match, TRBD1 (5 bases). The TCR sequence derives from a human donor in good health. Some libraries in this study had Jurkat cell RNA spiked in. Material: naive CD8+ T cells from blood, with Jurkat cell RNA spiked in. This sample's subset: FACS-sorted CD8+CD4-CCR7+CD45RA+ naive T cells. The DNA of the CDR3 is TGTGCCAGCAGTGAGGGACGGTATAATGAAAAACTGTTTTTT. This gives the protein CASSEGRYNEKLFF.